This T cell receptor (beta chain) was identified during a study of graft-versus-host responses after intestinal transplantation. Looking at the study overall: Every recipient had anti-thymocyte globulin induction and approximately three years of tacrolimus plus steroids. Broader study findings: GvH clones appeared in recipient marrow, some first in ileum or blood. Within the allografts of patients who had graft-donor T cell macrochimerism, graft-versus-host to host-versus-graft clonal ratios were high. Peak circulating GvH clone levels tracked with early post-transplant HvG declines.

Clones were read by immunoSEQ multiplex PCR, and TCRdb kept only the in-frame ones, dropping some. This sample has over 10,000 clones, with approximately 85% found just once. The V and J ends lost 3 bases and 4 bases respectively, with 18 bases between them. From germline, CDR1 is MGHRA and CDR2 YSYEKL. The CDR3 length is 16 residues. Remarks on this clone: The antigen remains unidentified.

Specimen: PBMCs, collected after intestinal transplantation. This receptor was identified in a human patient who received an intestinal transplant, so some T cells may come from the graft donor. V and J are TRBV4-1 and TRBJ2-5; perhaps TRBD1 as D (6 bases). The CDR3 DNA is TGCGCCAGCAGCCAGACCCTAGGGGGAGAGGGAGAGACCCAGTACTTC. Translated, it gives CASSQTLGGEGETQYF.